This TCR beta chain came from a study of cytomegalovirus exposure and HLA in healthy donors. Study conclusions and caveats: Sequencing likely produced, as an artifact, a cluster of highly shared sequence variants. A classifier reportedly called cytomegalovirus status with high sensitivity and specificity. Equally common other TCR beta chains were less clonally expanded than HLA-associated ones, a later analysis found.

Turning to this clone: What it recognizes is unknown.

Germline CDR1 and CDR2: SQVTM and ANQGSEA. Trimming left V 7 bases short and J 5 bases short, with 19 bases between. The CDR3 extends over 14 amino acids. Unrecorded immune exposures were likely, despite nominal health at sampling. The PCR made use of 60 Vbeta and 13 Jbeta primers. TCRdb keeps only in-frame clones here, not all; method: immunoSEQ multiplex PCR. The sample includes fewer than 120,000 clones, over 65% of them seen just once. Input material: PBMCs. The J gene is TRBJ2-3, the V gene TRBV29-1; D perhaps matches TRBD2 (6 bases). The sequence was obtained from a woman aged 25-40 years in good health and CMV-seronegative. CDR3 protein: CSGERVASEDTQYF. CDR3 in DNA: TGCAGCGGCGAGCGGGTGGCTAGCGAAGATACGCAGTATTTT.